The 6 T cell receptor beta chains given below trace back to one sample, sequenced in a study of human T cells and chemical hapten exposure. TCRdb independently ran MiXCR on the RACE reads; one entry per CDR3 protein. The data contain about 360,000 distinct CDR3 sequences, more than 4.5% of them singletons. Time point indicated: patch test 1, 2 weeks after DPC sensitization. Sample treatment: therapeutic diphenylcyclopropenone sensitization with weekly scalp DPC. The sample consisted of whole blood, taken in connection with sensitization to the hapten diphenylcyclopropenone (DPC). These receptors all stem from a woman in her forties or fifties with alopecia areata. Some clones in this sample may be carry-over from other donors' samples.

A note on this clonotype: This sequence may be a read error, since a much larger clone differs from it by one base. This chain's CDR3 is CASSFVGSSYEQYF. For the CDR3, the DNA is TGTGCCAGCAGTTTCGTCGGCAGCTCCTACGAGCAGTACTTC. The chain employs TRBV6-5 and TRBJ2-7; D ambiguous. Germline V lookup: CDR1 MNHEY, CDR2 SVGAGI. Trimming shortened V by 4 bases and J by 0 bases, and 10 bases separated the two germline ends. This CDR3 has 14 residues.

V usage is TRBV12-3 or TRBV12-4 and J usage is TRBJ2-1; D gene ambiguous. This CDR3 spans 12 amino acids. V gave up 5 bases and J gave up 4 bases, with 6 bases separating them. The CDR3 DNA is TGTGCCAGCAGTACGCAGTACAATGAGCAGTTCTTC. Encoded protein: CASSTQYNEQFF.

This clonotype was seen at least ten times. V and J are TRBV14 and TRBJ2-6; D gene ambiguous. The V gene's germline CDR1 is SGHDN and CDR2 FVKESK. Between the trimmed V and J ends, which lost 6 bases and 0 bases, there was a span of 3 bases. The CDR3 has 13 residues. The CDR3 reads CASRFSGANVLTF. CDR3 sequence (DNA): TGTGCCAGCAGGTTCTCTGGGGCCAACGTCCTGACTTTC. Together with reference TRBV14 and TRBJ2-6, the CDR3 gives the full variable domain: EAGVTQFPSHSVIEKGQTVTLRCDPISGHDNLYWYRRVMGKEIKFLLHFVKESKQDESGMPNNRFLAERTGGTYSTLKVQPAELEDSGVYFCASRFSGANVLTFGAGSRLTVL.

In its sample, this clonotype was seen many times. The rearrangement links TRBV10-3 to TRBJ2-3; D possibly corresponds to TRBD1 (5 bases). Trimming pared 2 bases from V and 0 bases from J, leaving 9 bases between. The length of the CDR3 is 15 residues. Germline assignment: CDR1 ENHRY and CDR2 SYGVKD. CDR3 DNA sequence: TGTGCCATCAGTGAGCCAGGACACAGCACAGATACGCAGTATTTT. Its translation: CAISEPGHSTDTQYF.

This chain connects TRBV7-9 to TRBJ1-5; D is undetermined. The CDR3 extends over 18 amino acids. In germline, CDR1 is SEHNR, CDR2 FQNEAQ (reference sequence). Trimming pared 1 base from V and 3 bases from J, leaving 19 bases between. The CDR3 loop is CASSLGDSGLRDNQPQHF. The CDR3 DNA sequence: TGTGCCAGCAGCTTAGGTGATAGTGGTTTAAGGGACAATCAGCCCCAGCATTTT.

This clonotype was seen a few times. The chain recombines TRBV11-2 with TRBJ2-2; D remains ambiguous. Deletions cut 0 bases from V and 6 bases from J, with 8 bases between. CDR3 length: 14 residues. Germline V CDR1 and CDR2: SGHAT, FQNNGV. CDR3 sequence (DNA): TGTGCCAGCAGCTTAGATTGGTCCTCCGGGGAGCTGTTTTTT. The encoded protein is CASSLDWSSGELFF.